Following are 4 T cell receptor beta chains from one sample sequenced in a study of long-term antiretroviral therapy in people with HIV. The assay used was immunoSEQ (version v3.0), run at survey level. This table comes from immunoSEQ multiplex PCR, and its TCRdb copy is limited to in-frame clones, with some not included. The profile shows around 15,000 clones, roughly 84% of them singletons. The specimen comprised unsorted PBMCs, sampled 0.5 years after starting antiretroviral therapy. Every receptor here comes from a middle-aged woman with HIV.

V and J are TRBV5-4 and TRBJ1-1, with 10 bases matching TRBD1. The V gene end was trimmed by 1 base and the J gene end by 0 bases; junction bases not matched to a gene: 9. The germline V gene encodes CDR1 SGHNT and CDR2 YYREEE (reference sequence). The CDR3 runs 18 residues. The CDR3, as DNA: TGTGCCAGCAGCTTGCCCGGGACAGGGGAATGGATGAACACTGAAGCTTTCTTT. Protein sequence: CASSLPGTGEWMNTEAFF.

This chain connects TRBV5-5 to TRBJ2-3; 10 nucleotides agree with TRBD2. The germline gives CDR1 SGHKS, CDR2 YYEKEE (reference sequence). The CDR3 is 15 amino acids. V was clipped by 4 bases and J by 1 base; unmatched bases: 3. DNA for the CDR3: TGTGCCAGCAGCCACGGGACTAGCGGCACAGATACGCAGTATTTT. The encoded protein is CASSHGTSGTDTQYF.

The V gene is TRBV7-8, the J gene TRBJ1-1; TRBD1 matches 10 bases. Germline V gene lookup returns CDR1 SGHVS and CDR2 FQNEAQ. This CDR3 is 15 amino acids long. V shed 5 bases and J 1 base; nucleotides not matched to a gene: 4. The CDR3 loop is CASSSRQGANTEAFF. Written as DNA, the CDR3 is TGTGCCAGCAGCAGCAGACAGGGGGCGAACACTGAAGCTTTCTTT.

The rearrangement joins TRBV18 to TRBJ1-1; D is uncertain. From germline, CDR1 is KGHSH and CDR2 LQKENI. The CDR3 sequence is 14 residues long. V was clipped by 2 bases and J by 1 base, with 8 bases between them. CDR3 residues: CASSPTAGNTEAFF. DNA for the CDR3: TGTGCCAGCTCACCAACGGCCGGGAACACTGAAGCTTTCTTT.